This TCR beta chain was retrieved from a study of shared clonotypes between healthy human individuals. In the study overall: Donors consisted of two women and a few men between 18 and 49. CD4 naive and memory got three plates each, CD8 naive two, CD8 memory one.

It was CD45RO-negative cells, positively selected for CCR7, that made up naive CD8 cells, with terminally differentiated effector memory CD45RA+ cells excluded. The authors ran the assay at deep level. This table comes from immunoSEQ multiplex PCR, and its TCRdb copy is limited to in-frame clones, with some not included. The repertoire holds about 2.2 million clones, with just over 90% as singletons. Concerning this clone itself: Its antigen is not identified.

Study findings and constraints: When naive CD4 clonotypes were compared across a few donors, approximately 5% were shared.

Material: naive CD8+ T cells from PBMCs. This TCR derives from a man aged 18 to 29 in good health. Some clones in this sample may be carry-over from other donors' samples.

The CDR3 bases are TGTGCCAGCAGTCCCCGGACTAGCGGGAGTGCAGATACGCAGTATTTT. Protein: CASSPRTSGSADTQYF. V usage is TRBV25-1 and J usage is TRBJ2-3; 13 nucleotides line up with TRBD2. This CDR3 region has 16 residues. CDR1 is MGHDK and CDR2 is SYGVNS in the germline V gene. With 5 bases clipped from V and 4 bases from J, the junction kept 6 bases outside the gene matches.